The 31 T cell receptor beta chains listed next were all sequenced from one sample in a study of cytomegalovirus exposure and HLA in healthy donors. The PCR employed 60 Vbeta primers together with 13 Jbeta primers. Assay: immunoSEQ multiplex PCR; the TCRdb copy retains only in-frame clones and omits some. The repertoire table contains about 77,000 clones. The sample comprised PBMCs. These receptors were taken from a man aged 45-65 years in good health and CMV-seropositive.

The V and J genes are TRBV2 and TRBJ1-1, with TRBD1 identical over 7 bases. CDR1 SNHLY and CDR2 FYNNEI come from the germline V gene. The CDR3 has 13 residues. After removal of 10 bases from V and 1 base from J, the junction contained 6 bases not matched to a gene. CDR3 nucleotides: TGTGCCACCCTGGACAGGTCGAACACTGAAGCTTTCTTT. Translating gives CATLDRSNTEAFF. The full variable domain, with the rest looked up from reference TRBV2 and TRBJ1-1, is EPEVTQTPSHQVTQMGQEVILRCVPISNHLYFYWYRQILGQKVEFLVSFYNNEISEKSEIFDDQFSVERPDGSNFTLKIRSTKLEDSAMYFCATLDRSNTEAFFGQGTRLTVV.

The CDR3 here is CASSQDRIYEQYV. The CDR3 bases are TGTGCCAGCAGCCAGGACAGAATCTACGAGCAGTACGTC. This chain joins TRBV21-1 and TRBJ2-7; the tabulated D call, TRBD1, remains unverified against the DNA. TRBV21-1 is listed as a pseudogene. The CDR3 has 13 residues.

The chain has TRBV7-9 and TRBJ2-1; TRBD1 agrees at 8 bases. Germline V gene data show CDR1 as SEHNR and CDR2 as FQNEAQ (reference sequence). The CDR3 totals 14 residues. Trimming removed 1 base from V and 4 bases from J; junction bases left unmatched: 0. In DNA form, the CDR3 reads TGTGCCAGCAGCTTAGGGACAGGGTACAATGAGCAGTTCTTC. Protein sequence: CASSLGTGYNEQFF.

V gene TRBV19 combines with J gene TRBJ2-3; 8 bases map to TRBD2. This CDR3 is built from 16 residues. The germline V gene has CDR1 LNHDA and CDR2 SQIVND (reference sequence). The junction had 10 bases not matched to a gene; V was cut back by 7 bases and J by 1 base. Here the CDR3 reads CASNPGGTTGTDTQYF. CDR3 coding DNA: TGTGCCAGTAACCCGGGGGGGACCACCGGCACAGATACGCAGTATTTT.

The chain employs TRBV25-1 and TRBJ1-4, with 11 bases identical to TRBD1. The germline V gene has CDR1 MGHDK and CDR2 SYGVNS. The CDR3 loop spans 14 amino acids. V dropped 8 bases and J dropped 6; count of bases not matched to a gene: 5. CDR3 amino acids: CASSPGQGDEKLFF. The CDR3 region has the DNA TGTGCCAGCTCCCCGGGACAGGGGGATGAAAAACTGTTTTTT.

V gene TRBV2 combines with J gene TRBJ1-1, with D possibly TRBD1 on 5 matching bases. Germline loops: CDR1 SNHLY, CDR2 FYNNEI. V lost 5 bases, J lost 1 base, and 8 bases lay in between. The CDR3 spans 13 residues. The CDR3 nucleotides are TGTGCCAGCAGTCGACAGTCGAACACTGAAGCTTTCTTT. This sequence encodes CASSRQSNTEAFF.

The CDR3 DNA reads TGTGCCAGCAGCCTCCGAACTTATGGCTACACCTTC. This codes for CASSLRTYGYTF. This sequence joins TRBV7-2 and TRBJ1-2; no definite D call. The CDR3 contains 12 residues. The V and J ends lost 5 bases and 5 bases respectively, with 9 bases between them. Germline-derived CDR1 and CDR2 are SGHTA and FQGNSA.

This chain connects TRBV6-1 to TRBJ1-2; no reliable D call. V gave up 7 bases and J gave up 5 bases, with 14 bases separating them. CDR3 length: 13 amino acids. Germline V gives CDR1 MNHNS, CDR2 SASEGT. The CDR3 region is CASTGSRIYGYTF. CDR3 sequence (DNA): TGTGCCAGCACAGGCTCCCGGATATATGGCTACACCTTC.

CDR3 DNA sequence: TGTGCCAGCAGAATGGACAGTGTGAGTTCACCCCTCCACTTT. Amino acid sequence: CASRMDSVSSPLHF. The chain recombines TRBV6-5 with TRBJ1-6; D might be TRBD1 (6 bases). Germline V gene sequence: CDR1 MNHEY, CDR2 SVGAGI. The ends were cut back, 6 bases at V and 9 bases at J, with 15 bases in the middle. The CDR3 length is 14 residues.

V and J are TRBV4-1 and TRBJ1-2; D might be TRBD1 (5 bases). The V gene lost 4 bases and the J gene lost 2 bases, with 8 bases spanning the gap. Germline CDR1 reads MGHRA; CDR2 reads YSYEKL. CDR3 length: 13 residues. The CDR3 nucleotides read TGCGCCAGCAGCCCCGGGGGGAACTATGGCTACACCTTC. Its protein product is CASSPGGNYGYTF.

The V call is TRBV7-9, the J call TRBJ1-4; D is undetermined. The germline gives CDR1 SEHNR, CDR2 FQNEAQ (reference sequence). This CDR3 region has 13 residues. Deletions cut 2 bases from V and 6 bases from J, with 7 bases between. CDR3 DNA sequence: TGTGCCAGCAGCTTAACCCGGGATGAAAAACTGTTTTTT. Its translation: CASSLTRDEKLFF.

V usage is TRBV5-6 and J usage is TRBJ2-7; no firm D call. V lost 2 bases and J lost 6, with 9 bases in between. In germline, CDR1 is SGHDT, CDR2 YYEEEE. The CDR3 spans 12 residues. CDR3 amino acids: CASSFGGSEQYV. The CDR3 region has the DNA TGTGCCAGCAGCTTCGGCGGCAGCGAGCAGTACGTC.

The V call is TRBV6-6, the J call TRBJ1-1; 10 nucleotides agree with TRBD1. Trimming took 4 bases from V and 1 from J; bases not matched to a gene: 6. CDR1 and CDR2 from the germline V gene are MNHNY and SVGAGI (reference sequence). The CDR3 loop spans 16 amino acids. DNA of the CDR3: TGTGCCAGCAGTTTCGGGACAGGGGCTAGGAACACTGAAGCTTTCTTT. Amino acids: CASSFGTGARNTEAFF.

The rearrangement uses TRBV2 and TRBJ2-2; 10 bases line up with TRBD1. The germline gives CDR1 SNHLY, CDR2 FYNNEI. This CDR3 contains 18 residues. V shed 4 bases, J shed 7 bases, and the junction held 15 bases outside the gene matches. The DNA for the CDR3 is TGTGCCAGCAGTGGTCTGGACAGGGGGTCCCCACGGGTCGGGGAGCTGTTTTTT. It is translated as CASSGLDRGSPRVGELFF. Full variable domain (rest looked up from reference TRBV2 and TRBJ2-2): EPEVTQTPSHQVTQMGQEVILRCVPISNHLYFYWYRQILGQKVEFLVSFYNNEISEKSEIFDDQFSVERPDGSNFTLKIRSTKLEDSAMYFCASSGLDRGSPRVGELFFGEGSRLTVL.

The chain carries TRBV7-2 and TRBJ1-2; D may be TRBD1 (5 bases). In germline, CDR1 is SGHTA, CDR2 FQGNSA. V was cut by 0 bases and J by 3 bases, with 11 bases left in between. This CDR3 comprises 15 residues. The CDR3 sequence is CASSLASTADYGYTF. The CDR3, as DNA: TGTGCCAGCAGCTTAGCTTCGACAGCTGACTATGGCTACACCTTC.

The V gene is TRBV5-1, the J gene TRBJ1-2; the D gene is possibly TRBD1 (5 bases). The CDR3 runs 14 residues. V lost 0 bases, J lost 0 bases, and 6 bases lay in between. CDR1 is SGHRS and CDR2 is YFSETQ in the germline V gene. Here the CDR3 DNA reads TGCGCCAGCAGCTTGGGGGGGGCTAACTATGGCTACACCTTC. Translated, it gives CASSLGGANYGYTF.

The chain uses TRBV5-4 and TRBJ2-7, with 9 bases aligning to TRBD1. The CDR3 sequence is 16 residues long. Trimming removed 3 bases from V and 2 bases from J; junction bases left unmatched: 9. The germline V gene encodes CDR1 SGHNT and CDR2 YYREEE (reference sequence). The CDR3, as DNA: TGTGCCAGCAGCTCCGGTTCGCGACAGGGGGCCTACGAGCAGTACGTC. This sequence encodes CASSSGSRQGAYEQYV.

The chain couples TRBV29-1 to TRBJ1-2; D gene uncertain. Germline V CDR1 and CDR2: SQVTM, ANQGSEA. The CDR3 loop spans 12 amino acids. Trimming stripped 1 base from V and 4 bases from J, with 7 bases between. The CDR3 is CSVEGDIYGYTF. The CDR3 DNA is TGCAGCGTTGAAGGCGACATCTATGGCTACACCTTC.

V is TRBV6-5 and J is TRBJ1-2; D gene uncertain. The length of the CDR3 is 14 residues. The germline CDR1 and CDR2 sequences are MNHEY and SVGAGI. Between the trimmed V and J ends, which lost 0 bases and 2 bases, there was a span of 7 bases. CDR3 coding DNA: TGTGCCAGCAGTTACTCAGGAGTAAACTATGGCTACACCTTC. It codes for CASSYSGVNYGYTF.

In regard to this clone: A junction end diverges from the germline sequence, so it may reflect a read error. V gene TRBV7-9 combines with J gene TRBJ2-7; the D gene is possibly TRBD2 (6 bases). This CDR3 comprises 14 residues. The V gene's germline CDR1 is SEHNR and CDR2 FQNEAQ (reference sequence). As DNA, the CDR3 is TGTGCCAGCAGCCTAACAGATCGAGGAGGGGCTGGGGAATTC. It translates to CASSLTDRGGAGEF.

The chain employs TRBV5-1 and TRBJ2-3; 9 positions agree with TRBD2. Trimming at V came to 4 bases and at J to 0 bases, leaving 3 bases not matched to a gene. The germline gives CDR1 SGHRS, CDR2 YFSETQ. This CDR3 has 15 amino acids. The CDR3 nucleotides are TGCGCCAGCAGCCCTAGCGGGGCTAGCACAGATACGCAGTATTTT. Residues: CASSPSGASTDTQYF.

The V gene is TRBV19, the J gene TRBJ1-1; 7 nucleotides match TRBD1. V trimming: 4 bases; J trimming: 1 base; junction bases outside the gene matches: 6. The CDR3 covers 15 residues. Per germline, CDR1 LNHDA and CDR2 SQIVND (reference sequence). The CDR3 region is CASSTPGQTNTEAFF. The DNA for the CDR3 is TGTGCCAGTAGTACACCGGGACAGACGAACACTGAAGCTTTCTTT.

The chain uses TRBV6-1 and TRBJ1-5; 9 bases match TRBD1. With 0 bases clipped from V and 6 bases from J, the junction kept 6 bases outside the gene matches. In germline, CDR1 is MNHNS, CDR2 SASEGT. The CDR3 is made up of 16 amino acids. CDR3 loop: CASSEAVGTGFQPQHF. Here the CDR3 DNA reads TGTGCCAGCAGTGAAGCCGTAGGGACAGGGTTTCAGCCCCAGCATTTT.

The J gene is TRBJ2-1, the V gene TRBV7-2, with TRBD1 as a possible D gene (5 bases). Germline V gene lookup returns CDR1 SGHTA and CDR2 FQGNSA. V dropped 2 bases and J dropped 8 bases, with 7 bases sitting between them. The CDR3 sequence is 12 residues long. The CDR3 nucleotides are TGTGCCAGCAGCTTAAGGGGATATGAGCAGTTCTTC. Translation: CASSLRGYEQFF.

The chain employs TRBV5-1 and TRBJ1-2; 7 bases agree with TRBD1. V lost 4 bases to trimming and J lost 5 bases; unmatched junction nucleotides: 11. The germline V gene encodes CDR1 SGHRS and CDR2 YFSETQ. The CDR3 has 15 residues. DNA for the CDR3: TGCGCCAGCAGCACCTCCGGGACAGAGATTTATGGCTACACCTTC. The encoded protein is CASSTSGTEIYGYTF. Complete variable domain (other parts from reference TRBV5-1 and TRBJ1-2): KAGVTQTPRYLIKTRGQQVTLSCSPISGHRSVSWYQQTPGQGLQFLFEYFSETQRNKGNFPGRFSGRQFSNSRSEMNVSTLELGDSALYLCASSTSGTEIYGYTFGSGTRLTVV.

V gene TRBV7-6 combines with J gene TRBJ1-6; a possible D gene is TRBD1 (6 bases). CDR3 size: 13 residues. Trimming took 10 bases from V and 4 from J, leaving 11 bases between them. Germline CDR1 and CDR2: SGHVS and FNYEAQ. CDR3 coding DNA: TGTGCCATACAGGGACCTTATAATTCACCCCTCCACTTT. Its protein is CAIQGPYNSPLHF.

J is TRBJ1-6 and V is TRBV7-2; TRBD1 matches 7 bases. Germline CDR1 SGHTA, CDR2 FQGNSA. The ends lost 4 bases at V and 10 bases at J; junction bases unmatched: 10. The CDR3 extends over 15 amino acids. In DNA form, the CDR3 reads TGTGCCAGCAGCTCCTGGACAGGAAGCGGCTCACCCCTCCACTTT. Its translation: CASSSWTGSGSPLHF.

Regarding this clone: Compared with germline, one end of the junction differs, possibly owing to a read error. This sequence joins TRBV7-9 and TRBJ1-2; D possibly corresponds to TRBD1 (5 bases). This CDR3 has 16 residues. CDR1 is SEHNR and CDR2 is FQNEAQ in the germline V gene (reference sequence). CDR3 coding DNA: TGTGCCAGCAGCCACGGAACAGGCTCTAAGGACTATGGCTACGCCTTC. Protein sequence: CASSHGTGSKDYGYAF.

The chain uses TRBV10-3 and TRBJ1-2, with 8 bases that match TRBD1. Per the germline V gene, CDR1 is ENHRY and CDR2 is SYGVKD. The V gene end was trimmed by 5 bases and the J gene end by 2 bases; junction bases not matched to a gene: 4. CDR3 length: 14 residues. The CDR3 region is CAISRQGRNYGYTF. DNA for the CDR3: TGTGCCATCAGTCGACAGGGGAGGAACTATGGCTACACCTTC.

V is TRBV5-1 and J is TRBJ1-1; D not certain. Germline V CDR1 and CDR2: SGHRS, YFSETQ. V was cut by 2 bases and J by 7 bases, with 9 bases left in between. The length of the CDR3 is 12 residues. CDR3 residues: CASSFRAGEAFF. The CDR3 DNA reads TGCGCCAGCAGCTTCCGAGCGGGTGAAGCTTTCTTT.

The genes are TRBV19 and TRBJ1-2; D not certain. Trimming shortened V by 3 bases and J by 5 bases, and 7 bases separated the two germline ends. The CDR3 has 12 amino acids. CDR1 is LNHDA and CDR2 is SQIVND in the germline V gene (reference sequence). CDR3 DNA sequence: TGTGCCAGTAGTATTCAGCGGTATGGCTACACCTTC. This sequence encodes CASSIQRYGYTF.